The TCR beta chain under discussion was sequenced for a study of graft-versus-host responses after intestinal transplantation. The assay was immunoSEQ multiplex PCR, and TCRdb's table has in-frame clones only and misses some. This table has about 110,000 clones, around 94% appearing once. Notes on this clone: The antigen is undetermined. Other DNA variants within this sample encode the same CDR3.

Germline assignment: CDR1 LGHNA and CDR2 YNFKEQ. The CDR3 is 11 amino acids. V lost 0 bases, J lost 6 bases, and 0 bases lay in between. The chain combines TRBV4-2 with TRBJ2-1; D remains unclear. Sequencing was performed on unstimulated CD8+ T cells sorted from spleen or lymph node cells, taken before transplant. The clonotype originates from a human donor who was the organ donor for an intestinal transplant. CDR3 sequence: CASSQDNEQFF. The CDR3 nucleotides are TGTGCCAGCAGCCAAGACAATGAGCAGTTCTTC.